Sequencing of this T cell receptor (beta chain) was carried out in a study of blood T cell repertoires in COVID-19. The wider study: COVID-19 samples from acute and convalescent phases originated in the United States, Italy and Spain. Nucleic acid was either cDNA or gDNA, and it came from T cells, B-cell-depleted T cells, or PBMCs.

Per the original data handling: Estimation of nucleated cell counts was performed using reference gene primer amplification. TCRdb keeps only in-frame clones here, not all; method: immunoSEQ multiplex PCR. V and J calls and clone size are given by that table; D and trimming were obtained from the DNA. The table has around 150,000 clones, roughly nine tenths seen once. V was trimmed by 2 bases and J by 4 bases, leaving 15 bases between them. This CDR3 has 16 residues. Germline values: CDR1 MGHRA, CDR2 YSYEKL. The sequenced sample consisted of peripheral blood. J is TRBJ1-5 and V is TRBV4-1; D gene unclear. The TCR originated in a man aged 60-69 years with acute or convalescent COVID-19. This CDR3 reads CASSQLRGSQNQPQHF. The CDR3 region has the DNA TGCGCCAGCAGCCAATTACGAGGGTCGCAGAATCAGCCCCAGCATTTT.